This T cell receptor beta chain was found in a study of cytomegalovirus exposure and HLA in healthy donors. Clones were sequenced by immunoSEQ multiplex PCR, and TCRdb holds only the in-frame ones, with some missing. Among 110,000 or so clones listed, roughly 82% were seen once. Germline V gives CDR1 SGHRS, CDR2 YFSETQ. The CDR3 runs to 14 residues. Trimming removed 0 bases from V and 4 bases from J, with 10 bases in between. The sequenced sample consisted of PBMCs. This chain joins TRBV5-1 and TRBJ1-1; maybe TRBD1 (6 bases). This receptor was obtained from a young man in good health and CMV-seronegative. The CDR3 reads CASSLDRESTEAFF. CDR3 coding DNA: TGCGCCAGCAGCTTGGACAGGGAGAGCACTGAAGCTTTCTTT.